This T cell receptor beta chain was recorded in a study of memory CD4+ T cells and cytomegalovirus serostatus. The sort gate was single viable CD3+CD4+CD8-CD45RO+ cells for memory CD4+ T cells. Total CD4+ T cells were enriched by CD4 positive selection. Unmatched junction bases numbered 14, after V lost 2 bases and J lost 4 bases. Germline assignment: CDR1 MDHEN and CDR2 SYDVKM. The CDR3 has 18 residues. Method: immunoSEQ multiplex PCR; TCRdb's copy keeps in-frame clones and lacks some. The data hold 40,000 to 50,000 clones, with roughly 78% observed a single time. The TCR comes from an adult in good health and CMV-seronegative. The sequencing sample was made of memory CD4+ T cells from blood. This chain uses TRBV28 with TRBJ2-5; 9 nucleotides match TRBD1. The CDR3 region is CASSLTVLRTGEGETQYF. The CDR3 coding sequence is TGTGCCAGCAGTTTAACGGTGCTGAGGACAGGGGAGGGAGAGACCCAGTACTTC.